The clone carrying this TCR beta chain has only a few counts. The protocol was immunoSEQ multiplex PCR, while the TCRdb copy is restricted to in-frame clones and leaves out a portion. The repertoire holds over 40,000 clones, with over 70% as singletons. The sample originates from a study of T cell changes during pregnancy in multiple sclerosis. The CDR3 is made up of 15 amino acids. In germline, CDR1 is MDHEN, CDR2 SYDVKM. Trimming took 5 bases from V and 0 from J; bases not matched to a gene: 7. The V call is TRBV28, the J call TRBJ2-7; 7 bases match TRBD1. The receptor was derived from a female donor in good health, enrolled as a control in a pregnancy study. The material sequenced was peripheral blood, taken in the first trimester of pregnancy. This CDR3 reads CASSRGQEPSYEQYF. In DNA form, the CDR3 reads TGTGCCAGCAGTCGAGGACAGGAACCCTCCTACGAGCAGTACTTC. The full variable domain, completed using reference TRBV28 and TRBJ2-7, is DVKVTQSSRYLVKRTGEKVFLECVQDMDHENMFWYRQDPGLGLRLIYFSYDVKMKEKGDIPEGYSVSREKKERFSLILESASTNQTSMYLCASSRGQEPSYEQYFGPGTRLTVT.